Below are 28 T cell receptor beta chains sequenced from a single sample in a study of cytomegalovirus exposure and HLA in healthy donors. This PCR relied on a set of 60 Vbeta primers and 13 Jbeta primers. Sequencing used immunoSEQ multiplex PCR; TCRdb keeps in-frame clones, though not all of them. The table has roughly 200,000 clones, roughly 84% seen once. Sequenced sample: PBMCs. These receptors came from a man aged 45-65 years in good health and CMV-seronegative.

This chain uses TRBV29-1 with TRBJ2-1; 9 bases agree with TRBD1. The CDR3 extends over 12 amino acids. The V and J ends lost 6 bases and 8 bases, in that order; junction bases with no gene match: 5. The germline V gene has CDR1 SQVTM and CDR2 ANQGSEA. CDR3 bases: TGCAGCGTACAGGGGGCAGGCGATGAGCAGTTCTTC. Amino acid sequence: CSVQGAGDEQFF.

The genes are TRBV9 and TRBJ1-3; 8 bases are shared with TRBD1. Germline values: CDR1 SGDLS, CDR2 YYNGEE. The length of the CDR3 is 15 residues. Trimming took 4 bases from V and 1 from J; bases not matched to a gene: 4. The CDR3 DNA reads as TGTGCCAGCAGCCCACAGGGGGTATCTGGAAACACCATATATTTT. This translates into CASSPQGVSGNTIYF.

The rearrangement uses TRBV27 and TRBJ2-1; 8 bases align to TRBD2. The CDR3 runs to 14 residues. Unmatched junction bases numbered 10, after V lost 8 bases and J lost 7 bases. The germline V gene encodes CDR1 MNHEY and CDR2 SMNVEV (reference sequence). The CDR3 nucleotides are TGTGCCAGCGGGGAACTAGCGGCCTTTAATGAGCAGTTCTTC. It encodes CASGELAAFNEQFF.

The chain uses TRBV5-1 and TRBJ1-2; 8 nucleotides match TRBD1. From germline, CDR1 is SGHRS and CDR2 YFSETQ. The CDR3 has 15 residues. J lost 8 bases, V lost 3 bases, and 12 bases had no gene match. Here the CDR3 reads CASSSLTTGEGGYTF. CDR3 bases: TGCGCCAGCAGCTCTCTTACGACAGGGGAGGGAGGCTACACCTTC.

The J gene is TRBJ1-2, the V gene TRBV10-1, with 7 bases matching TRBD1. J was trimmed by 5 bases and V by 2 bases; bases with no gene match: 2. Germline lookup yields CDR1 WNHNN and CDR2 SYGVQD (reference sequence). This CDR3 is built from 13 residues. The CDR3 DNA sequence: TGCGCCAGCAGTGAGGGGACAGATTATGGCTACACCTTC. It codes for CASSEGTDYGYTF.

The chain couples TRBV7-9 to TRBJ2-1; the match to TRBD1 covers 8 bases. Germline lookup yields CDR1 SEHNR and CDR2 FQNEAQ (reference sequence). This CDR3 is 14 amino acids long. V dropped 6 bases and J dropped 5; count of bases not matched to a gene: 6. CDR3 sequence: CASSSGTGHNEQFF. CDR3 coding DNA: TGTGCCAGCAGTTCCGGGACAGGACACAATGAGCAGTTCTTC.

CDR3 coding DNA: TGTGCCAGTAGGCTTAGCGGGAGTTTAGATACGCAGTATTTT. Residues: CASRLSGSLDTQYF. This sequence joins TRBV19 and TRBJ2-3; 9 positions match TRBD2. CDR1 and CDR2 from the germline V gene are LNHDA and SQIVND (reference sequence). Unmatched junction bases numbered 6, after V lost 6 bases and J lost 5 bases. This CDR3 has 14 amino acids.

The J gene is TRBJ1-2, the V gene TRBV7-2; possibly TRBD1 for D (6 bases). V was shortened by 0 bases and J by 6 bases, with 17 bases between the two germline ends. The CDR3 spans 16 residues. CDR1 and CDR2 from the germline V gene are SGHTA and FQGNSA. The CDR3 loop is CASSLAGVQGKDGYTF. CDR3 nucleotides: TGTGCCAGCAGCTTAGCGGGGGTACAGGGAAAGGATGGCTACACCTTC.

The chain joins TRBV27 to TRBJ1-2, with 10 bases lining up with TRBD1. The CDR3 has 18 amino acids. CDR1 and CDR2 (germline): MNHEY, SMNVEV (reference sequence). V gave up 5 bases and J gave up 7 bases; unmatched junction bases: 19. CDR3 sequence: CASSPQKSWTGGETGYTF. The DNA for the CDR3 is TGTGCCAGCAGTCCCCAGAAATCCTGGACAGGGGGAGAAACTGGCTACACCTTC.

This sequence joins TRBV6-5 and TRBJ1-5, with 7 bases lining up with TRBD1. The CDR3 length is 14 residues. The junction had 11 bases not matched to a gene; V was cut back by 6 bases and J by 9 bases. Germline CDR1 is MNHEY and CDR2 is SVGAGI. This CDR3 reads CASREPTGNGPQHF. The CDR3 DNA is TGTGCCAGCAGGGAACCGACAGGGAACGGGCCCCAGCATTTT.

This rearrangement joins TRBV30 to TRBJ1-4; the match to TRBD1 covers 9 bases. There are 12 residues in the CDR3. The germline V gene has CDR1 GTSNPN and CDR2 SVGIG (reference sequence). V gave up 5 bases and J gave up 8 bases; unmatched junction bases: 3. The CDR3 region is CAWGTGKEKLFF. For the CDR3, the DNA is TGTGCCTGGGGGACAGGGAAGGAAAAACTGTTTTTT.

In its sample, this clone was seen once. V gene TRBV7-2 combines with J gene TRBJ1-6, with a weak D call TRBD1 (5 bases). The CDR3 contains 14 residues. Trimming shortened V by 3 bases and J by 5 bases, and 8 bases separated the two germline ends. Germline values: CDR1 SGHTA, CDR2 FQGNSA. The CDR3 sequence: CASSFGQNNSPLHF. Written as DNA, the CDR3 is TGTGCCAGCAGCTTTGGACAAAATAATTCACCCCTCCACTTT.

The sample holds a few counts of this clone. The J gene is TRBJ1-4, the V gene TRBV5-6; D not resolved. CDR1 and CDR2 from the germline V gene are SGHDT and YYEEEE. Trimming stripped 0 bases from V and 4 bases from J, with 13 bases between. The CDR3 contains 16 residues. The CDR3 DNA is TGTGCCAGCAGCTTGGTAAGCGCGCTGCATAATGAAAAACTGTTTTTT. Translation gives CASSLVSALHNEKLFF.

The V and J genes are TRBV29-1 and TRBJ1-1; TRBD1 matches 11 bases. The V segment lost 6 bases and the J segment 5 bases; nucleotides outside the gene matches: 8. Germline CDR1 reads SQVTM; CDR2 reads ANQGSEA. The CDR3 loop spans 14 amino acids. The CDR3 loop is CSVVDRGRQTEAFF. In DNA form, the CDR3 reads TGCAGCGTGGTGGACAGGGGGCGACAGACTGAAGCTTTCTTT.

The J gene is TRBJ1-5, the V gene TRBV7-2; D is perhaps TRBD1 (6 bases). The CDR3 has 14 residues. Trimming pared 1 base from V and 7 bases from J, leaving 11 bases between. Germline assignment: CDR1 SGHTA and CDR2 FQGNSA. CDR3 bases: TGTGCCAGCAGCTTAGGTCGGGGGGGCCAGCCCCAGCATTTT. Protein product: CASSLGRGGQPQHF.

The chain recombines TRBV15 with TRBJ2-7, with 14 bases lining up with TRBD2. The V and J ends lost 0 bases and 5 bases, in that order; junction bases with no gene match: 21. Germline values: CDR1 LNHNV, CDR2 YYDKDF (reference sequence). The CDR3 loop spans 22 amino acids. The CDR3 coding sequence is TGTGCCACCAGCAGAGATAAAAGTTGGATTACGGGACTAGCGGGAGTAAAGAACGAGCAGTACTTC. Amino acid sequence: CATSRDKSWITGLAGVKNEQYF.

The chain uses TRBV28 and TRBJ2-7; 9 nucleotides align to TRBD1. The ends lost 2 bases at V and 5 bases at J; junction bases unmatched: 7. Germline-derived CDR1 and CDR2 are MDHEN and SYDVKM. The CDR3 has 15 residues. The CDR3 protein is CASSLPDRGGHEQYF. The CDR3 DNA is TGTGCCAGCAGTTTACCAGACAGGGGGGGTCACGAGCAGTACTTC.

The rearrangement uses TRBV2 and TRBJ2-3; 9 bases match TRBD2. With 10 bases clipped from V and 6 bases from J, the junction kept 11 bases outside the gene matches. Germline V lookup: CDR1 SNHLY, CDR2 FYNNEI. The CDR3 runs to 14 residues. The CDR3: CATLVSGGGDTQYF. The CDR3 coding sequence is TGTGCCACTCTCGTTAGCGGGGGCGGGGATACGCAGTATTTT.

The chain links TRBV5-4 to TRBJ2-7, with a weak D call TRBD2 (6 bases). The CDR3 totals 14 residues. Germline values: CDR1 SGHNT, CDR2 YYREEE (reference sequence). Trimming pared 0 bases from V and 6 bases from J, leaving 13 bases between. The CDR3 spells CASSLEGLRPEQYF. In nucleotides, the CDR3 is TGTGCCAGCAGCTTGGAGGGACTCCGTCCCGAGCAGTACTTC.

The chain uses TRBV7-9 and TRBJ2-4; D is perhaps TRBD1 (5 bases). Trimming took 3 bases from V and 0 from J, leaving 9 bases between them. Germline CDR1 is SEHNR and CDR2 is FQNEAQ (reference sequence). The CDR3 spans 15 residues. CDR3 sequence (DNA): TGTGCCAGCAGCTTGGCCCAGGGAGCCAAAAACATTCAGTACTTC. Translated: CASSLAQGAKNIQYF.

The V and J genes are TRBV4-1 and TRBJ2-7, with D possibly being TRBD2 (6 bases). V lost 4 bases to trimming and J lost 3 bases, with 13 bases between them. There are 14 residues in the CDR3. From germline, CDR1 is MGHRA and CDR2 YSYEKL. CDR3 DNA: TGCGCCAGCAGCCCTAGGGACGGGAGCTACGAGCAGTACTTC. Its translation: CASSPRDGSYEQYF.

A word on this clone: The junction does not match germline at one end; this may be a read error. The rearrangement joins TRBV6-5 to TRBJ2-7; 7 bases map to TRBD2. This CDR3 contains 15 residues. Germline CDR1 and CDR2: MNHEY and SVGAGI. CDR3 DNA: TGTGCCAGCAGTGACTCTAGCGGAGCCTACGTCGAGCAGTACTTC. This codes for CASSDSSGAYVEQYF.

The CDR3 DNA reads TGTGCCACCTCGCCATTGGACAGGTTGTTTTACGAGCAGTACTTC. Amino acid sequence: CATSPLDRLFYEQYF. The chain recombines TRBV27 with TRBJ2-7; 7 nucleotides line up with TRBD1. With 10 bases clipped from V and 4 bases from J, the junction kept 16 bases outside the gene matches. Germline lookup yields CDR1 MNHEY and CDR2 SMNVEV (reference sequence). The CDR3 loop spans 15 amino acids.

The CDR3 sequence: CASSQGLNTEAFF. The DNA of the CDR3 is TGTGCCAGCAGCCAGGGGCTGAACACTGAAGCTTTCTTT. The chain combines TRBV11-2 with TRBJ1-1, with D possibly being TRBD1 (6 bases). Between the trimmed V and J ends, which lost 5 bases and 0 bases, there was a span of 7 bases. The CDR3 loop spans 13 amino acids. Germline CDR1 reads SGHAT; CDR2 reads FQNNGV.

This sequence joins TRBV5-6 and TRBJ1-4; a possible D gene is TRBD1 (6 bases). Germline V gives CDR1 SGHDT, CDR2 YYEEEE. This CDR3 has 14 amino acids. V lost 5 bases to trimming and J lost 10 bases, with 18 bases between them. The CDR3: CASSLLFEDRKLFF. The DNA of the CDR3 is TGTGCCAGCAGTCTTCTCTTTGAGGACAGAAAACTGTTTTTT. The full variable domain, its missing parts supplied by reference TRBV5-6 and TRBJ1-4, is DAGVTQSPTHLIKTRGQQVTLRCSPKSGHDTVSWYQQALGQGPQFIFQYYEEEERQRGNFPDRFSGHQFPNYSSELNVNALLLGDSALYLCASSLLFEDRKLFFGSGTQLSVL.

The chain recombines TRBV6-6 with TRBJ2-7; TRBD1 agrees at 10 bases. In germline, CDR1 is MNHNY, CDR2 SVGAGI (reference sequence). The CDR3 has 15 residues. V was clipped by 6 bases and J by 4 bases; unmatched bases: 9. CDR3 loop: CASSSRDRGTYEQYF. The CDR3 nucleotides are TGTGCCAGCAGCTCCCGGGACAGGGGTACGTACGAGCAGTACTTC.

This clone was seen more than once but under ten times. The genes are TRBV27 and TRBJ1-2; 12 bases align to TRBD1. The CDR3 totals 19 residues. Germline V gene data show CDR1 as MNHEY and CDR2 as SMNVEV (reference sequence). After removal of 2 bases from V and 4 bases from J, the junction contained 14 bases not matched to a gene. CDR3 DNA sequence: TGTGCCAGCAGTTTAAGAGTGGCTGGGGACAGGGGGCGAGGCTATGGCTACACCTTC. This codes for CASSLRVAGDRGRGYGYTF.

CDR3 coding DNA: TGTGCCAGCAGCCTGCGGGAGGCCTACAATGAGCAGTTCTTC. It codes for CASSLREAYNEQFF. This chain uses TRBV4-2 with TRBJ2-1; 8 positions match TRBD2. Per the germline V gene, CDR1 is LGHNA and CDR2 is YNFKEQ. The V and J ends lost 4 bases and 2 bases, in that order; junction bases with no gene match: 1. The CDR3 length is 14 residues.